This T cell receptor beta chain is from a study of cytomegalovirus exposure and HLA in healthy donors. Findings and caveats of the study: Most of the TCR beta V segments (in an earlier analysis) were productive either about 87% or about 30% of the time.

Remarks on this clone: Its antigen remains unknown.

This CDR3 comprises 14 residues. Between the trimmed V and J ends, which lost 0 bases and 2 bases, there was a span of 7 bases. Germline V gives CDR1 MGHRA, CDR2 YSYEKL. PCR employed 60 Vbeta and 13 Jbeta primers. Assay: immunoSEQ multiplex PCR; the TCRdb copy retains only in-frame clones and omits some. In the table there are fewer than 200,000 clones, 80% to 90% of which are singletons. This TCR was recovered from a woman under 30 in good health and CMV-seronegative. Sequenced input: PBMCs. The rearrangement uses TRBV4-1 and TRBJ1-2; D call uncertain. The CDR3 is CASSQDNLNYGYTF. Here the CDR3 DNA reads TGCGCCAGCAGCCAAGATAACTTAAACTATGGCTACACCTTC.